This T cell receptor beta chain comes out of a study of cytomegalovirus exposure and HLA in healthy donors. About the study: In an earlier analysis, 95 million to 130 million unique TCR beta sequences were found from 150 million to 200 million T cells. Study-level findings and limits: Immune exposure information comprised only CMV serostatus.

The PCR employed 60 Vbeta primers together with 13 Jbeta primers. The repertoire was sequenced with immunoSEQ multiplex PCR; TCRdb's copy has only in-frame clones and lacks some. The data hold 200,000 or so clones, with about 81% observed a single time. Concerning this clone: Antigen specificity is unknown.

The trim removed 3 bases at V and 1 base at J, leaving 10 bases unmatched. The V gene's germline CDR1 is SGHDN and CDR2 FVKESK. The CDR3 loop spans 19 amino acids. Sequencing was performed on PBMCs. The chain has TRBV14 and TRBJ2-7, with 15 bases identical to TRBD2. The clonotype originates from a woman in her 50s in good health and CMV-seropositive. In DNA, the CDR3 is TGTGCCAGCAGCCATTGGACTAGCGGGGGGGCGTTGGTGTCCTACGAGCAGTACTTC. Translated: CASSHWTSGGALVSYEQYF.